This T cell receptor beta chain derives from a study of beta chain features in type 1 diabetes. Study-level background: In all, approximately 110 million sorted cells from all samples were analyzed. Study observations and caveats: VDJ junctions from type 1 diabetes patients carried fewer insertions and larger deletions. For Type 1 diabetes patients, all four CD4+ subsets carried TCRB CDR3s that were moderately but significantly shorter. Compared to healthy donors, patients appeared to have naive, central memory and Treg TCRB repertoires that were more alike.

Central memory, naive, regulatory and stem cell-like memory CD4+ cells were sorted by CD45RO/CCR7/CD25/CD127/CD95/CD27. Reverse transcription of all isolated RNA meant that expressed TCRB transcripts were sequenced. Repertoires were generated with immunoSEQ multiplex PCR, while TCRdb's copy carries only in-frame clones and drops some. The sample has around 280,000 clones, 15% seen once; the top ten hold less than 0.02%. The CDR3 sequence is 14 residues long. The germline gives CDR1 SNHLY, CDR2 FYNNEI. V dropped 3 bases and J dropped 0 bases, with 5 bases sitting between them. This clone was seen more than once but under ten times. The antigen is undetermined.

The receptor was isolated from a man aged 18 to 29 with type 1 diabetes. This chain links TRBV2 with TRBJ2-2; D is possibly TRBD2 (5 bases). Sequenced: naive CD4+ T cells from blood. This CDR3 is CASSEEANTGELFF. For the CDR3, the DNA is TGTGCCAGCAGTGAGGAGGCGAACACCGGGGAGCTGTTTTTT.